This TCR beta chain was captured in a study of OX40 agonist ivuxolimab in advanced cancers. The repertoire was sequenced with immunoSEQ multiplex PCR; TCRdb's copy has only in-frame clones and lacks some. The table includes around 66,000 clones, approximately 84% detected once. Per the germline V gene, CDR1 is LGHNA and CDR2 is YSLEER. Between the trimmed V and J ends, which lost 1 base and 9 bases, there was a span of 19 bases. The CDR3 is made up of 16 amino acids. The origin of this receptor is an adult with an advanced solid tumor such as melanoma, head and neck, liver or kidney cancer. V and J are TRBV4-3 and TRBJ2-1; D perhaps matches TRBD2 (5 bases). The material sequenced was CD4+ or CD8+ T cells sorted from blood, taken in a trial of the OX40 agonist ivuxolimab. DNA of the CDR3: TGCGCCAGCAGCCAAGGGTCGGACGGGATCGATGGTGAGCAGTTCTTC. It codes for CASSQGSDGIDGEQFF.